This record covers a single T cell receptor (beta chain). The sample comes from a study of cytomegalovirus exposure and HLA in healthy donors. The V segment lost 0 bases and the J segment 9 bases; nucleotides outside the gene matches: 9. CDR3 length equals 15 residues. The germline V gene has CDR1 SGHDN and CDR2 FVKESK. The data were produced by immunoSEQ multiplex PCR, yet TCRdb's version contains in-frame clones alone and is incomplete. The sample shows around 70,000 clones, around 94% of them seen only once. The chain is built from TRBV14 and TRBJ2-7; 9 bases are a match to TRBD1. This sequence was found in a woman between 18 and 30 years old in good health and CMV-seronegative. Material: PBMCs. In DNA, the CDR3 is TGTGCCAGCAGCCAAGAATTGCGGACAGGGGTAAGGCAGTACTTC. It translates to CASSQELRTGVRQYF.